Shown below are 9 T cell receptor beta chains from a single sample sequenced in a study of cytomegalovirus exposure and HLA in healthy donors. PCR used 60 Vbeta primers and 13 Jbeta primers. Repertoires were generated with immunoSEQ multiplex PCR, while TCRdb's copy carries only in-frame clones and drops some. The data show roughly 100,000 clones, with more than 65% seen just once and about a sixth held by the top ten. Input material: PBMCs. The receptors were gathered from a woman in her late teens or twenties in good health and CMV-seropositive.

This clone has just a few counts. This chain connects TRBV4-1 to TRBJ2-5; 12 positions match TRBD2. This CDR3 has 15 amino acids. Germline assignment: CDR1 MGHRA and CDR2 YSYEKL. Trimming removed 4 bases from V and 5 bases from J; junction bases left unmatched: 5. Here the CDR3 reads CASSRLAGVLETQYF. The CDR3, as DNA: TGCGCCAGCAGCCGACTAGCGGGAGTCCTTGAGACCCAGTACTTC.

The chain recombines TRBV2 with TRBJ1-1, with 9 bases aligning to TRBD1. There are 13 residues in the CDR3. Trimming cost V 7 bases and J 3 bases; bases outside gene matches: 3. CDR1 is SNHLY, CDR2 FYNNEI, per germline. CDR3 region: CASIGQGYTEAFF. DNA for the CDR3: TGTGCCAGCATTGGACAGGGGTACACTGAAGCTTTCTTT.

J is TRBJ1-4 and V is TRBV5-6; the D gene is possibly TRBD1 (5 bases). The V gene's germline CDR1 is SGHDT and CDR2 YYEEEE. The germline V and J ends were trimmed by 2 bases and 0 bases, with 5 bases remaining between them. The CDR3 covers 14 residues. CDR3 DNA: TGTGCCAGCAGCTTCAGGGCAACTAATGAAAAACTGTTTTTT. The encoded protein is CASSFRATNEKLFF.

This chain connects TRBV13 to TRBJ2-1; no reliable D call. The CDR3 runs 15 residues. Between the trimmed V and J ends, which lost 2 bases and 6 bases, there was a span of 14 bases. CDR1 PRHDT and CDR2 FYEKMQ come from the germline V gene (reference sequence). The CDR3 loop is CASSLWVLSGNEQFF. In DNA, the CDR3 is TGTGCCAGCAGCTTATGGGTCCTCTCGGGCAATGAGCAGTTCTTC.

This CDR3 reads CASSPRDRSYEQYF. CDR3 in DNA: TGTGCCAGCAGCCCGCGGGACCGCTCCTACGAGCAGTACTTC. V gene TRBV7-2 combines with J gene TRBJ2-7; D is possibly TRBD2 (6 bases). Germline V lookup: CDR1 SGHTA, CDR2 FQGNSA. The CDR3 totals 14 residues. The ends were cut back, 5 bases at V and 0 bases at J, with 11 bases in the middle.

This chain joins TRBV9 and TRBJ2-1; TRBD2 agrees at 9 bases. Trimming removed 0 bases from V and 0 bases from J; junction bases left unmatched: 4. From germline, CDR1 is SGDLS and CDR2 YYNGEE. This CDR3 is built from 17 residues. In DNA form, the CDR3 reads TGTGCCAGCAGCGTAGTTCCTAGCGGGATCTCCTACAATGAGCAGTTCTTC. Protein product: CASSVVPSGISYNEQFF.

The chain is built from TRBV7-3 and TRBJ2-2; TRBD2 aligns across 8 bases. The CDR3 sequence is 16 residues long. V was pared by 2 bases and J by 7 bases, with 9 bases of the junction left unmatched. CDR1 and CDR2 from the germline V gene are SGHTA and FQGTGA. The CDR3 nucleotides read TGTGCCAGCAGCTTATTCAGCGGGGGTAGCGTCGGGGAGCTGTTTTTT. Translation: CASSLFSGGSVGELFF.

This clone has just one count. The chain has TRBV7-8 and TRBJ2-2; D remains unclear. Germline V lookup: CDR1 SGHVS, CDR2 FQNEAQ. Trimming shortened V by 0 bases and J by 6 bases, and 8 bases separated the two germline ends. This CDR3 is 14 amino acids long. CDR3: CASSLASGPGELFF. The CDR3, as DNA: TGTGCCAGCAGCTTAGCGAGTGGGCCCGGGGAGCTGTTTTTT.

The V call is TRBV18, the J call TRBJ1-5; D not resolved. V dropped 4 bases and J dropped 1 base, with 8 bases sitting between them. The CDR3 runs to 14 residues. The V gene's germline CDR1 is KGHSH and CDR2 LQKENI. CDR3 bases: TGTGCCAGCTCACAAGACTCCAGCAATCAGCCCCAGCATTTT. This codes for CASSQDSSNQPQHF. Full variable domain (outside the CDR3, taken from reference TRBV18 and TRBJ1-5): NAGVMQNPRHLVRRRGQEARLRCSPMKGHSHVYWYRQLPEEGLKFMVYLQKENIIDESGMPKERFSAEFPKEGPSILRIQQVVRGDSAAYFCASSQDSSNQPQHFGDGTRLSIL.